Described below is a single T cell receptor (beta chain) sequence and its context. The CDR3 spans 15 residues. CDR1 is SNHLY, CDR2 FYNNEI, per germline. V lost 6 bases and J lost 5, with 19 bases in between. This sample stems from a study of blood T cell repertoires in COVID-19. At the level of the study: From T cells, B-cell-depleted T cells, or PBMCs came the material, which was cDNA or gDNA.

Authors' processing steps: Estimation of nucleated cell counts relied on the amplification of reference gene primers. The method was immunoSEQ multiplex PCR; TCRdb's version includes in-frame clones alone and lacks a portion of them. V, J and clone size are those of that table, while D and trimming were read from the DNA. The sample shows 370,000 or so clones, roughly 77% of them seen only once. The sequencing sample was made of peripheral blood. The chain couples TRBV2 to TRBJ1-1; TRBD1 is a possible D gene (6 bases). The sequence was obtained from a human donor with acute or convalescent COVID-19. The donor label of this sample is uncertain. CDR3 in DNA: TGTGCCAGCAGGCGGACCGGACAGACAGGAACTGAAGCTTTCTTT. The encoded protein is CASRRTGQTGTEAFF.